The sequence of this T cell receptor beta chain was determined in a study of T cells in Graves' hyperthyroidism and ophthalmopathy. Study as a whole: Peripheral blood was obtained at initial diagnosis, preceding any treatment. Study-level results: From stable hyperthyroidism, ophthalmopathy was separated by a 13 V-J model. Most thyroid-expanded clonotypes above 0.001 were also found in blood.

Between the trimmed V and J ends, which lost 3 bases and 0 bases, there was a span of 9 bases. Germline V gene lookup returns CDR1 PRHDT and CDR2 FYEKMQ (reference sequence). The CDR3 covers 14 residues. This clonotype was observed at least ten times. Its antigen is not known. The TCR beta CDR3 regions underwent amplification using RNA transcripts as the source. Researchers ran a first-round RT-PCR on the TCR CDR3 using the HTBI primer set. Each CDR3 protein is one row after TCRdb ran MiXCR on the multiplex PCR reads. The table shows under 500,000 distinct CDR3 sequences, with about 14% occurring only once.

Source material: blood. The chain combines TRBV13 with TRBJ2-7; a weak D match, TRBD2 (6 bases). The receptor comes from a man aged 50-60 years with Graves' ophthalmopathy. The CDR3: CASSFTTSSYEQYF. Here the CDR3 DNA reads TGTGCCAGCAGCTTCACGACTAGCTCCTACGAGCAGTACTTC.